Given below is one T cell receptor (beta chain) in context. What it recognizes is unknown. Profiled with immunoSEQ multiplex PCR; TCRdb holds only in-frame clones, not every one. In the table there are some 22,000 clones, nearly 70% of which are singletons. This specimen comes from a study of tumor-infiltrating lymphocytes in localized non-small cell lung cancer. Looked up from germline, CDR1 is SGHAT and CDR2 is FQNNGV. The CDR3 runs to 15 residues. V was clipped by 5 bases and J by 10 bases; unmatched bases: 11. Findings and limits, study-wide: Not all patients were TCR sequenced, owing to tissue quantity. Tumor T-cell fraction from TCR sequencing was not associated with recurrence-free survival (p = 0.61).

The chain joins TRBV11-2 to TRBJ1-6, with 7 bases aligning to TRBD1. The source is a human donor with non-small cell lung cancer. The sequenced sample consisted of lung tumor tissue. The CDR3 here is CASSQIQGDRSPLHF. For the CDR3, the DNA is TGTGCCAGCAGCCAAATTCAGGGGGACCGATCACCCCTCCACTTT. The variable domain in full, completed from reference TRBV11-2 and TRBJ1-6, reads EAGVAQSPRYKIIEKRQSVAFWCNPISGHATLYWYQQILGQGPKLLIQFQNNGVVDDSQLPKDRFSAERLKGVDSTLKIQPAKLEDSAVYLCASSQIQGDRSPLHFGNGTRLTVT.